One and the same sample provided the 8 T cell receptor beta chains below, sequenced in a study of cytomegalovirus exposure and HLA in healthy donors. The PCR contained 60 Vbeta and 13 Jbeta primers. Produced via immunoSEQ multiplex PCR; TCRdb's table is partial and in-frame only. This table holds about 110,000 clones, 77% found once. Sequenced sample: PBMCs. All receptors derive from a human donor in good health.

CDR3 sequence reads: CASSLGGGSALDTQYF. CDR3 nucleotide sequence: TGTGCCAGCAGCCTAGGAGGCGGGTCTGCCTTGGATACGCAGTATTTT. The genes are TRBV9 and TRBJ2-3; D might be TRBD2 (5 bases). Germline-derived CDR1 and CDR2 are SGDLS and YYNGEE. Trimming took 4 bases from V and 6 from J, leaving 21 bases between them. CDR3 length: 16 residues.

CDR3 nucleotides: TGTGCCAGCAGCCCTCCCCGGGAGTTCTACGAGCAGTACTTC. Translating gives CASSPPREFYEQYF. The chain is built from TRBV7-9 and TRBJ2-7, with D perhaps matching TRBD2 (6 bases). Looked up from germline, CDR1 is SEHNR and CDR2 is FQNEAQ (reference sequence). V lost 5 bases, J lost 3 bases, and 14 bases lay in between. The CDR3 extends over 14 amino acids.

The V call is TRBV5-1, the J call TRBJ1-5; 9 nucleotides match TRBD1. The CDR3 is made up of 16 amino acids. Germline CDR1 and CDR2: SGHRS and YFSETQ. The ends lost 0 bases at V and 5 bases at J; junction bases unmatched: 6. CDR3 DNA: TGCGCCAGCAGCTTGGAGCCGGGACAGGGATATCAGCCCCAGCATTTT. Residues: CASSLEPGQGYQPQHF.

V and J are TRBV19 and TRBJ1-5, with D perhaps matching TRBD1 (6 bases). Germline CDR1 and CDR2: LNHDA and SQIVND (reference sequence). This CDR3 comprises 15 residues. V was trimmed by 5 bases and J by 0 bases, leaving 11 bases between them. DNA for the CDR3: TGTGCCAGTAGTCCACAGGGTTATAGCAATCAGCCCCAGCATTTT. It encodes CASSPQGYSNQPQHF. Looking up the rest from reference TRBV19 and TRBJ1-5 gives the full variable domain: DGGITQSPKYLFRKEGQNVTLSCEQNLNHDAMYWYRQDPGQGLRLIYYSQIVNDFQKGDIAEGYSVSREKKESFPLTVTSAQKNPTAFYLCASSPQGYSNQPQHFGDGTRLSIL.

This clone was seen a handful of times. This rearrangement joins TRBV6-1 to TRBJ2-7; a possible D gene is TRBD2 (6 bases). Germline V gene sequence: CDR1 MNHNS, CDR2 SASEGT. This CDR3 spans 15 amino acids. The ends were cut back, 2 bases at V and 2 bases at J, with 13 bases in the middle. The CDR3 DNA follows: TGTGCCAGCAGTGAATGGGCTAGCGATCCCTACGAGCAGTACTTC. As protein: CASSEWASDPYEQYF.

The genes are TRBV28 and TRBJ2-1, with 9 positions matching TRBD2. Germline V CDR1 and CDR2: MDHEN, SYDVKM. The CDR3 is made up of 14 amino acids. After removal of 9 bases from V and 2 bases from J, the junction contained 5 bases not matched to a gene. CDR3 loop: CASVAGVTYNEQFF. The CDR3 nucleotides are TGTGCCAGTGTAGCGGGAGTTACCTACAATGAGCAGTTCTTC.

The V call is TRBV10-3, the J call TRBJ2-5; tentative D call: TRBD2 (6 bases). This CDR3 has 17 residues. V was shortened by 2 bases and J by 1 base, with 17 bases between the two germline ends. In germline, CDR1 is ENHRY, CDR2 SYGVKD. The CDR3 loop is CAISEPGGEGVQETQYF. The CDR3 nucleotides are TGTGCCATCAGTGAGCCGGGCGGGGAAGGTGTCCAAGAGACCCAGTACTTC.

The chain carries TRBV7-9 and TRBJ2-3, with D tentatively TRBD2 (7 bases). Deletions cut 5 bases from V and 4 bases from J, with 13 bases between. The CDR3 has 14 amino acids. Germline V gene lookup returns CDR1 SEHNR and CDR2 FQNEAQ (reference sequence). The CDR3 DNA is TGTGCCAGCAGCCTCGGGGGGCGCGCAGATACGCAGTATTTT. This sequence encodes CASSLGGRADTQYF.